This T cell receptor (beta chain) is from a study of T-cell memory formation after mild COVID-19. Study-wide context: Across donors, TCR clusters were largely donor specific.

This clonotype has a handful of counts. Antigen: not known. Study results and caveats: The CD4+ clones that contracted clustered mainly within CM and EM, and the CD8+ clones concentrated in EMRA.

J gave up 6 bases and V 4 bases, and 6 bases lay outside the gene matches. The CDR3 covers 14 residues. Germline loops: CDR1 SGDLS, CDR2 YYNGEE. Employing constant-segment primers, 5'RACE generated TCR alpha and TCR beta cDNA libraries bearing sample barcodes and UMIs. MiXCR, run by TCRdb on the 5' RACE reads, gives a single entry per CDR3 protein. The sample yields over 70,000 distinct CDR3 sequences, roughly an eighth seen once. The receptor was derived from an adult woman who had mild COVID-19 (a few samples of this study predate the infection). Cell type and time point are not known. This chain connects TRBV9 to TRBJ1-1; TRBD1 agrees at 10 bases. Material: PBMCs or a T cell subset sorted from them (not recorded which). The CDR3 DNA sequence: TGTGCCAGCAGCCCCGGACAGGGGGGCTCTGAAGCTTTCTTT. It is translated as CASSPGQGGSEAFF.